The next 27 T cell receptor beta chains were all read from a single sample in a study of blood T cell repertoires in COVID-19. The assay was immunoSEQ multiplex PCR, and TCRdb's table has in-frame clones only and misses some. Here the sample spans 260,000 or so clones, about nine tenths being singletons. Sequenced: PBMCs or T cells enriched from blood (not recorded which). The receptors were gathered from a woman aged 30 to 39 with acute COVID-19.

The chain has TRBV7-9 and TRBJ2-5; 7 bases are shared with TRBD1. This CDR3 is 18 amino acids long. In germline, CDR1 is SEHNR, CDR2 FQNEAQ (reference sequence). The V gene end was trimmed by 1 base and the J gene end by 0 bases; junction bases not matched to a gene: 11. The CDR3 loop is CASSLGGPGTEDQETQYF. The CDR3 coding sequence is TGTGCCAGCAGCTTAGGTGGGCCCGGGACAGAAGACCAAGAGACCCAGTACTTC.

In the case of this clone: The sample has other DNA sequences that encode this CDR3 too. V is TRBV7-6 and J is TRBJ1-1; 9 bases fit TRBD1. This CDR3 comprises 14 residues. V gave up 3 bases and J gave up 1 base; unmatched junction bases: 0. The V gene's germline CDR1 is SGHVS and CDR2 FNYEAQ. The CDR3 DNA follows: TGTGCCAGCAGCTTGACAGGGGGGAACACTGAAGCTTTCTTT. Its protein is CASSLTGGNTEAFF. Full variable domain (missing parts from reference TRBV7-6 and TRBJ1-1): GAGVSQSPRYKVTKRGQDVALRCDPISGHVSLYWYRQALGQGPEFLTYFNYEAQQDKSGLPNDRFSAERPEGSISTLTIQRTEQRDSAMYRCASSLTGGNTEAFFGQGTRLTVV.

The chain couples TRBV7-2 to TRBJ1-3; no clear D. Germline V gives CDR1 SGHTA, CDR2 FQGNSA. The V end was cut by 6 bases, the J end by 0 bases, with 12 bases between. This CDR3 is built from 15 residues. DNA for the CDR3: TGTGCCAGCAGTACAAACACCGTCTCTGGAAACACCATATATTTT. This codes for CASSTNTVSGNTIYF.

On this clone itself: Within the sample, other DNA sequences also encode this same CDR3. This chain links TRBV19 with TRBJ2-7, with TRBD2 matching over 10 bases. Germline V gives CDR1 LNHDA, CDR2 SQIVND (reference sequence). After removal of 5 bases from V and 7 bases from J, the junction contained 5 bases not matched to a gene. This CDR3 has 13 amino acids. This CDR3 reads CASSPLAGDEQYF. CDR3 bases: TGTGCCAGTAGTCCGCTAGCGGGGGATGAGCAGTACTTC.

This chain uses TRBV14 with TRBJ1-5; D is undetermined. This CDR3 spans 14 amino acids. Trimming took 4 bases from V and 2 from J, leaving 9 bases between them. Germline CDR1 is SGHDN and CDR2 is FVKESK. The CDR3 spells CASSPLGGNQPQHF. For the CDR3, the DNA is TGTGCCAGCAGCCCCCTAGGTGGCAATCAGCCCCAGCATTTT.

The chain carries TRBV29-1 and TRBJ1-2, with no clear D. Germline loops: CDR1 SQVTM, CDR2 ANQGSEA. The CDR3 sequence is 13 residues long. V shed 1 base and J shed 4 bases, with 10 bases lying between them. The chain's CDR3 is CSVEGRLTYGYTF. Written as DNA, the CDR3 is TGCAGCGTTGAAGGCAGGTTAACCTATGGCTACACCTTC. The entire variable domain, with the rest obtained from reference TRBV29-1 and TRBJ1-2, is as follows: SAVISQKPSRDICQRGTSLTIQCQVDSQVTMMFWYRQQPGQSLTLIATANQGSEATYESGFVIDKFPISRPNLTFSTLTVSNMSPEDSSIYLCSVEGRLTYGYTFGSGTRLTVV.

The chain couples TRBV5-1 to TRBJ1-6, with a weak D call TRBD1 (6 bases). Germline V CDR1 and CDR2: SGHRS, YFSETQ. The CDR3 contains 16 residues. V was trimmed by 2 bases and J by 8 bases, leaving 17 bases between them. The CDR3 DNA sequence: TGCGCCAGCAGCTTCTCCGGGACACCCGGTGATTCACCCCTCCACTTT. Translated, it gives CASSFSGTPGDSPLHF.

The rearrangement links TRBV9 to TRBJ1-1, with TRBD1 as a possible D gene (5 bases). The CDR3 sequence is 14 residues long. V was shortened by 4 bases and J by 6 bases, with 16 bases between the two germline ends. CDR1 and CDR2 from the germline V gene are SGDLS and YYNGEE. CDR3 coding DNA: TGTGCCAGCAGCCCCAAAGCTACAGGTCCTGAAGCTTTCTTT. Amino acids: CASSPKATGPEAFF.

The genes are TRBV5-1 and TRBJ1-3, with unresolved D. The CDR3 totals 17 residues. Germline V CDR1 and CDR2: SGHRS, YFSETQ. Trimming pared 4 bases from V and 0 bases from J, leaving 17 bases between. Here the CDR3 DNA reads TGCGCCAGCAGCAGGGAGGAAACCGGGCTCTCTGGAAACACCATATATTTT. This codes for CASSREETGLSGNTIYF.

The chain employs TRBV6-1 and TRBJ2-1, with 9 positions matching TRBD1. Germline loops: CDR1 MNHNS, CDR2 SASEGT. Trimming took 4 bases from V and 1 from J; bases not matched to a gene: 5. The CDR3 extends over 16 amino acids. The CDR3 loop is CASSARQGVSYNEQFF. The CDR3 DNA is TGTGCCAGCAGTGCCCGACAGGGGGTTTCCTACAATGAGCAGTTCTTC.

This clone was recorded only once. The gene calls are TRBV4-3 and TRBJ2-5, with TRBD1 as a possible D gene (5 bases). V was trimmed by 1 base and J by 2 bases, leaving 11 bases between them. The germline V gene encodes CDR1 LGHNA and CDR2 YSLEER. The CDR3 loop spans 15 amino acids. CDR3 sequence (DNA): TGCGCCAGCAGCCAAGTTCCAGGGTTTCAAGAGACCCAGTACTTC. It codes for CASSQVPGFQETQYF.

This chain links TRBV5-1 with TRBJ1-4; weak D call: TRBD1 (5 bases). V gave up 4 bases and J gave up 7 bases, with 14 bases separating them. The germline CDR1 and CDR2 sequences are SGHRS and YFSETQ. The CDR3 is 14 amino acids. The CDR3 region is CASSPSGGGEKLFF. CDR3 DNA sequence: TGCGCCAGCAGCCCCTCGGGGGGGGGTGAAAAACTGTTTTTT.

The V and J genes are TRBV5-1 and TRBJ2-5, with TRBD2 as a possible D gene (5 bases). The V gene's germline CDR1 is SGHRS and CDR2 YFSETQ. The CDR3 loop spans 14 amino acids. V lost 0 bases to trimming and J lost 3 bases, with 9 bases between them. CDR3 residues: CASSLDEGEETQYF. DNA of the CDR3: TGCGCCAGCAGCTTGGATGAGGGAGAAGAGACCCAGTACTTC.

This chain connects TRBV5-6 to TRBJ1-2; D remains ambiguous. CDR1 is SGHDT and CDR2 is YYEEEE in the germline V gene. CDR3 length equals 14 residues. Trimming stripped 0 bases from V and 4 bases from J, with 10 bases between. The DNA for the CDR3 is TGTGCCAGCAGCTTGGGAGGGTCGGGCTATGGCTACACCTTC. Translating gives CASSLGGSGYGYTF.

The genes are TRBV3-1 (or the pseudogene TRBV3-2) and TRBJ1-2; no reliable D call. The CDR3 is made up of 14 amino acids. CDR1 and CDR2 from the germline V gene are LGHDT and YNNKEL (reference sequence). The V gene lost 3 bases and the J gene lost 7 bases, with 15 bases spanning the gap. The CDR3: CASSQSDSRRGYTF. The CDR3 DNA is TGTGCCAGCAGCCAGTCGGACTCTCGCCGTGGCTACACCTTC.

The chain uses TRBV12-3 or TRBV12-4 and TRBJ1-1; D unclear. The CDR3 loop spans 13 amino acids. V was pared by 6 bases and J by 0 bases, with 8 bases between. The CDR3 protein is CASRITLNTEAFF. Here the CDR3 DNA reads TGTGCCAGCAGGATCACACTGAACACTGAAGCTTTCTTT.

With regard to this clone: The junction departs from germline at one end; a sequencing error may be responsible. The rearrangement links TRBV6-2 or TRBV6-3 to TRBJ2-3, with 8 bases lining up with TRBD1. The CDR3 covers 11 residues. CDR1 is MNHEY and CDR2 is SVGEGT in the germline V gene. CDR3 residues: CASSRGQDRHF. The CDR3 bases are TGTGCCAGCAGTCGGGGACAGGATAGGCATTTT.

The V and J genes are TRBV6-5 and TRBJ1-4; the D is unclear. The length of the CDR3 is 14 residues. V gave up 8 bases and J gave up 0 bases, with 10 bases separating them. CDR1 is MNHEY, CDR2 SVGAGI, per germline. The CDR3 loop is CASSQAATNEKLFF. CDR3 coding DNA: TGTGCCAGCTCCCAAGCTGCAACTAATGAAAAACTGTTTTTT.

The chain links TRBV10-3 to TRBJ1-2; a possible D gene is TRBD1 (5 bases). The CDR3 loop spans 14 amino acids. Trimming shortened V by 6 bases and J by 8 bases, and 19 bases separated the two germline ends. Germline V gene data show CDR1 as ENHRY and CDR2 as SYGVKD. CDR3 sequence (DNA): TGTGCCATCAGAGGAATAGCAGCGCGGGGCGGCTACACCTTC. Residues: CAIRGIAARGGYTF.

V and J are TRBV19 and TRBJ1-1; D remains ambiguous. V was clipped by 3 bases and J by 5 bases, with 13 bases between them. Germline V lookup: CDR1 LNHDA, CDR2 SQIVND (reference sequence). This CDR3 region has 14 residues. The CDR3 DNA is TGTGCCAGTAGTATTGGAACGGCGGGAACTGAAGCTTTCTTT. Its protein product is CASSIGTAGTEAFF.

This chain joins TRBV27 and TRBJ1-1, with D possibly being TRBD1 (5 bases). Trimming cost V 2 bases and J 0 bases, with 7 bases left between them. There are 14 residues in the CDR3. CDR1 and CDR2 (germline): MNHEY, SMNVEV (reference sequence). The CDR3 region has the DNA TGTGCCAGCAGTTTAAGGACAATGAACACTGAAGCTTTCTTT. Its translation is CASSLRTMNTEAFF.

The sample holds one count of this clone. The CDR3: CASSLSGGSYGYTF. In DNA, the CDR3 is TGTGCCAGCAGTTTAAGTGGGGGGAGCTATGGCTACACCTTC. This chain links TRBV28 with TRBJ1-2; perhaps TRBD1 as D (5 bases). This CDR3 region has 14 residues. The germline gives CDR1 MDHEN, CDR2 SYDVKM. The V end was cut by 2 bases, the J end by 4 bases, with 11 bases between.

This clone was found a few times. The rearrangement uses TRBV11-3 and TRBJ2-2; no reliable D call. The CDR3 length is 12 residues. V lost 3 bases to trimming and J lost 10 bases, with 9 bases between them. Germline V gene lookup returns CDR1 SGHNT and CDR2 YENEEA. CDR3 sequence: CASSLSGEELFF. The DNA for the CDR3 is TGTGCCAGCAGCTTGAGTGGTGAGGAGCTGTTTTTT.

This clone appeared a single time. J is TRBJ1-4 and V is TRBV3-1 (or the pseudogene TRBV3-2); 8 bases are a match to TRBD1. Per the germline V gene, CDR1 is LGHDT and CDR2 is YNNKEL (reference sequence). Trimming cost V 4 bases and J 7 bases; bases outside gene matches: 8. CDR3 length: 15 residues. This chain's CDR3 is CASSRNQGAGEKLFF. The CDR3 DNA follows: TGTGCCAGCAGCCGGAACCAGGGGGCTGGTGAAAAACTGTTTTTT.

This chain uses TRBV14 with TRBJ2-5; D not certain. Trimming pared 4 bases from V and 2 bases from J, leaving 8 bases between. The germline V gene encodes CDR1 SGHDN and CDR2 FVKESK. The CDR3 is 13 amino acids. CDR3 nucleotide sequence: TGTGCCAGCAGCCCGGTATTTCAAGAGACCCAGTACTTC. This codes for CASSPVFQETQYF.

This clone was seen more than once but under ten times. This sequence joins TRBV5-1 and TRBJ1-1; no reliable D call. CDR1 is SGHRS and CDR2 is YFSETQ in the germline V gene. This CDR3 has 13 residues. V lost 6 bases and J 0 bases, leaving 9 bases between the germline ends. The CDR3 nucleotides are TGCGCCAGCAAGGAGAACCTGAACACTGAAGCTTTCTTT. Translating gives CASKENLNTEAFF.

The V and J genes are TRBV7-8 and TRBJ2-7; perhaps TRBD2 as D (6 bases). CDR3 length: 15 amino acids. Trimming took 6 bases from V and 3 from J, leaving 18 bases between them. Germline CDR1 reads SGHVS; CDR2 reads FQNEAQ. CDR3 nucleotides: TGTGCCAGCAGTTTGACTAGGGACCGACACTACGAGCAGTACTTC. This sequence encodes CASSLTRDRHYEQYF.